This is a list of T cell receptor beta chains from one sample in a study of blood T cell repertoires in COVID-19. Sequenced by immunoSEQ multiplex PCR; TCRdb stores in-frame clones only, minus some. This sample has about 280,000 clones, with around 90% found just once. The sequenced sample consisted of peripheral blood. These receptor sequences come from a woman in her forties or fifties who had recovered from COVID-19. Both conserved end residues are part of each CDR3.

v_gene	j_gene	CDR3aa
TRBV14	TRBJ2-7	CASSWGQGGTYEQYF
TRBV10-3	TRBJ1-1	CAITGTGREAFF
TRBV30	TRBJ2-1	CAWRRDSSSYNEQFF
TRBV5-5	TRBJ2-7	CASSFPQGLGEQYF
TRBV6-2/TRBV6-3	TRBJ1-2	CASSSLDWGNYGYTF
TRBV18	TRBJ1-2	CASSADILYGYTF
TRBV6-4	TRBJ2-1	CASSDSPGPNEQFF
TRBV6-5	TRBJ2-5	CASTEDRETQYF
TRBV19	TRBJ1-6	CASSGQGNDNSPLHF
TRBV28	TRBJ1-2	CASSIGTGDGYTF
TRBV4-3	TRBJ2-1	CASSQEPPRAGPGNEQFF
TRBV6-1	TRBJ1-2	CASSEGGHYYGYTF
TRBV7-2	TRBJ2-3	CASSPRGGSGDTQYF
TRBV30	TRBJ1-2	CAWSVAPENYGYTF
TRBV18	TRBJ2-3	CASSSRGLAGTDTQYF
TRBV15	TRBJ1-5	CATSRDGQTQHF
TRBV4-2	TRBJ2-1	CASRLYSGGGENEQFF
TRBV4-3	TRBJ1-2	CASSPTPPGHYGYTF
TRBV11-2	TRBJ2-3	CASSPPTLAGGVADTQYF
TRBV5-6	TRBJ2-7	CASSLRDRSSYEQYF
TRBV5-1	TRBJ2-5	CASSLAGASGSETQYF
TRBV30	TRBJ2-1	CAWSVQTSTEQFF
TRBV2	TRBJ1-1	CASSDPAVGAVNTEAFF
TRBV6-5	TRBJ1-2	CAAGQSYGYTF
TRBV5-1	TRBJ1-1	CASSLGQGFATEAFF
TRBV2	TRBJ2-7	CASSESDRGEQYF
TRBV28	TRBJ1-1	CASSEPGQGEAFF
TRBV10-1	TRBJ2-2	CASSHPGLAGVDGGELFF
TRBV19	TRBJ1-1	CASFPTGRNTEAFF
TRBV5-1	TRBJ2-4	CASSPRQGALRAAQYF
TRBV28	TRBJ1-2	CASKSGLLYYGYTF
TRBV5-1	TRBJ1-5	CASSLVGASNQPQHF
TRBV28	TRBJ1-4	CASSLRGEKLFF
TRBV9	TRBJ2-5	CASSVVAGFGETQYF
TRBV30	TRBJ1-4	CAWNRLATNEKLFF
TRBV7-2	TRBJ2-2	CASSLSAAIEGGELFF
TRBV7-8	TRBJ1-1	CASSPEGTGGTEAFF
TRBV29-1	TRBJ2-3	CSSRVQADTQYF
TRBV7-2	TRBJ2-1	CASSRTPPSYNEQFF
TRBV10-3	TRBJ2-3	CAIKAGGADTQYF